This entry describes one T cell receptor beta chain. This sample is part of a study of blood T cell repertoires in COVID-19. Clones were sequenced by immunoSEQ multiplex PCR, and TCRdb holds only the in-frame ones, with some missing. The repertoire includes 150,000 to 200,000 clones, approximately 80% of them detected once, and over 9.5% sits in the top ten. Germline lookup yields CDR1 SGHTA and CDR2 FQGNSA. The CDR3 has 13 amino acids. The V end lost 7 bases, the J end lost 5 bases, and 12 bases lay between the germline ends. The chain couples TRBV7-2 to TRBJ1-5; possible D gene TRBD1, 5 bases. The sequence was collected from a man in his fifties who had recovered from COVID-19. The sequencing input was PBMCs or T cells enriched from blood (not recorded which). CDR3 nucleotide sequence: TGTGCCAGCACCTTGGGGGGTGATCAGCCCCAGCATTTT. This translates into CASTLGGDQPQHF.